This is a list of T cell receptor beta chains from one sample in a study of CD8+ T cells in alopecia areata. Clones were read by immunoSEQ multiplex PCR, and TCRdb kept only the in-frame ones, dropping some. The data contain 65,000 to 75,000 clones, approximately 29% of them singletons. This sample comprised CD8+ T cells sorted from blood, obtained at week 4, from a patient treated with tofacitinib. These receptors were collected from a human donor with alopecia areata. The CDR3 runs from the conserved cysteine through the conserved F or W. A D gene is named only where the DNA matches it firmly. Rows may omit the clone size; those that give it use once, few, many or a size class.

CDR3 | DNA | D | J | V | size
CASSAGTGAAGELFF | TGCGCCAGCAGTGCCGGGACAGGGGCGGCCGGGGAGCTGTTTTTT | TRBD1 | TRBJ2-2 | TRBV5-1 | NA
CASSGHTDTQYF | TGTGCCAGCAGCGGACACACAGATACGCAGTATTTT | NA | TRBJ2-3 | TRBV9 | NA
CSVPTGGAETQYF | TGCAGCGTCCCCACGGGGGGCGCAGAGACCCAGTACTTC | NA | TRBJ2-5 | TRBV29-1 | NA
CASRDGVGRMNEQFF | TGTGCCAGCAGAGACGGGGTGGGGAGGATGAATGAGCAGTTCTTC | NA | TRBJ2-1 | TRBV6-5 | many
CASSLRRDGADTQYF | TGTGCCAGCAGCTTACGGCGGGATGGGGCAGATACGCAGTATTTT | NA | TRBJ2-3 | TRBV7-9 | few
CAWSLAGVFTGELFF | TGTGCCTGGAGTCTAGCGGGAGTGTTTACCGGGGAGCTGTTTTTT | TRBD2 | TRBJ2-2 | TRBV30 | few
CASSLRVGGEAFF | TGTGCCAGCAGCTTGAGAGTTGGGGGTGAAGCTTTCTTT | NA | TRBJ1-1 | TRBV5-4 | NA
CASSAYLATEQYF | TGTGCCAGCAGCGCCTATCTAGCGACCGAGCAGTACTTC | NA | TRBJ2-7 | TRBV9 | few
CASSGTVTYEQYF | TGTGCCAGCAGTGGGACAGTTACCTACGAGCAGTACTTC | TRBD1 | TRBJ2-7 | TRBV27 | few
CASSLARLAGVYEQFF | TGTGCCAGCAGCTTAGCTCGGCTAGCGGGAGTATATGAGCAGTTCTTC | TRBD2 | TRBJ2-1 | TRBV7-8 | few
CSVEGTSGRSNEQFF | TGCAGCGTTGAAGGGACTAGCGGGAGATCCAATGAGCAGTTCTTC | TRBD2 | TRBJ2-1 | TRBV29-1 | NA
CASSPDRWQGLTYGYTF | TGTGCCAGTAGTCCTGATCGATGGCAGGGGTTGACCTATGGCTACACCTTC | NA | TRBJ1-2 | TRBV19 | few
CAISDRTGGEQYF | TGTGCCATCAGTGATCGGACGGGTGGAGAGCAGTACTTC | NA | TRBJ2-7 | TRBV10-3 | NA
CASSGPRDRSSYEQYF | TGTGCCAGCAGTGGCCCCCGGGACCGGAGCTCCTACGAGCAGTACTTC | NA | TRBJ2-7 | TRBV25-1 | NA
CASSEYTGNQPQHF | TGTGCCAGCAGTGAATATACGGGCAATCAGCCCCAGCATTTT | NA | TRBJ1-5 | TRBV25-1 | NA
CASSLGQTYGYTF | TGTGCCAGCAGCTTAGGACAGACCTATGGCTACACCTTC | NA | TRBJ1-2 | TRBV7-9 | NA
CASSPGLAGSEQYF | TGTGCCAGCAGTCCCGGACTAGCGGGAAGCGAGCAGTACTTC | TRBD2 | TRBJ2-7 | TRBV6-5 | few
CASGGLAVYNEQFF | TGTGCCAGCGGCGGACTAGCGGTCTACAATGAGCAGTTCTTC | TRBD2 | TRBJ2-1 | TRBV28 | NA
CSVESRTNTGELFF | TGCAGCGTTGAAAGCAGGACGAACACCGGGGAGCTGTTTTTT | NA | TRBJ2-2 | TRBV29-1 | NA
CSVESGKSRYEQYF | TGCAGCGTTGAATCGGGGAAGTCTCGCTACGAGCAGTACTTC | NA | TRBJ2-7 | TRBV29-1 | NA
CASSLLIAGVNEQFF | TGTGCCAGCAGCCTCTTGATAGCGGGAGTCAATGAGCAGTTCTTC | TRBD2 | TRBJ2-1 | TRBV11-2 | NA
CSVEMVGSAQYF | TGCAGCGTTGAAATGGTGGGATCGGCGCAGTATTTT | NA | TRBJ2-3 | TRBV29-1 | NA
CATRRRNQPQHF | TGTGCCACCCGAAGAAGAAATCAGCCCCAGCATTTT | NA | TRBJ1-5 | TRBV28 | NA
CASRDRERTEAFF | TGTGCCAGCAGGGACAGGGAGCGCACTGAAGCTTTCTTT | TRBD1 | TRBJ1-1 | TRBV2 | few
CAWDRDREYDEQFF | TGTGCCTGGGATCGGGACAGGGAATACGATGAGCAGTTCTTC | TRBD1 | TRBJ2-1 | TRBV30 | NA
CASRPGIGETQYF | TGTGCCAGCAGGCCAGGCATCGGAGAGACCCAGTACTTC | NA | TRBJ2-5 | TRBV9 | NA
CAWSATGYDQPQHF | TGTGCCTGGAGTGCGACAGGGTACGATCAGCCCCAGCATTTT | TRBD1 | TRBJ1-5 | TRBV30 | NA
CASSPLGYYGYTF | TGTGCCAGCAGCCCGTTAGGATACTACGGCTACACCTTC | NA | TRBJ1-2 | TRBV7-9 | many
CACLFWATDTEAFF | TGTGCCTGCCTCTTTTGGGCAACCGACACTGAAGCTTTCTTT | NA | TRBJ1-1 | TRBV30 | NA
CSVEGYRAPGNEQFF | TGCAGCGTTGAAGGGTACAGGGCCCCCGGTAATGAGCAGTTCTTC | NA | TRBJ2-1 | TRBV29-1 | few
CSVPLSGHNEQFF | TGCAGCGTTCCCCTTAGCGGCCACAATGAGCAGTTCTTC | NA | TRBJ2-1 | TRBV29-1 | NA
CASSRPENEWEKLFF | TGTGCCAGCAGCCGTCCCGAAAACGAGTGGGAAAAACTGTTTTTT | NA | TRBJ1-4 | TRBV7-9 | many
CASSVGLAGGVQETQYF | TGTGCCAGCAGTGTGGGACTAGCGGGAGGGGTCCAAGAGACCCAGTACTTC | TRBD2 | TRBJ2-5 | TRBV25-1 | NA
CSVDPGLAYETQYF | TGCAGCGTTGACCCGGGACTAGCATATGAGACCCAGTACTTC | TRBD2 | TRBJ2-5 | TRBV29-1 | few
CASSQDRGGAEEKLFF | TGCGCCAGCAGCCAAGATAGGGGGGGCGCTGAGGAAAAACTGTTTTTT | NA | TRBJ1-4 | TRBV4-1 | few
CSVESTTGPRETQYF | TGCAGCGTTGAATCTACGACAGGTCCTAGGGAGACCCAGTACTTC | NA | TRBJ2-5 | TRBV29-1 | NA
CASSLGGNTGELFF | TGCGCCAGCAGCTTAGGGGGGAACACCGGGGAGCTGTTTTTT | NA | TRBJ2-2 | TRBV5-1 | few
CSVVLETYNEQFF | TGCAGCGTTGTTCTGGAGACCTACAATGAGCAGTTCTTC | NA | TRBJ2-1 | TRBV29-1 | few
CASSQGTYEQYF | TGTGCCAGCAGTCAGGGAACCTACGAGCAGTACTTC | NA | TRBJ2-7 | TRBV2 | few
CASSVALIPEQFF | TGTGCCAGCAGCGTAGCCCTAATCCCAGAGCAGTTCTTC | NA | TRBJ2-1 | TRBV9 | many
CASSPASGRRYEQYF | TGTGCCAGCTCACCCGCTAGCGGGAGGCGCTACGAGCAGTACTTC | TRBD2 | TRBJ2-7 | TRBV18 | NA
CASSWTSGNNEQFF | TGTGCCAGCAGCTGGACTAGCGGGAACAATGAGCAGTTCTTC | TRBD2 | TRBJ2-1 | TRBV7-8 | medium-sized
CASSLRNQPQHF | TGTGCCAGCAGTTTACGAAATCAGCCCCAGCATTTT | NA | TRBJ1-5 | TRBV27 | NA
CASSFPNQPQHF | TGTGCCAGCAGCTTCCCTAATCAGCCCCAGCATTTT | NA | TRBJ1-5 | TRBV7-9 | few
CSVESLGLAGGPSYEQYF | TGCAGCGTGGAAAGTCTTGGACTAGCGGGAGGGCCGTCCTACGAGCAGTACTTC | TRBD2 | TRBJ2-7 | TRBV29-1 | few
CSVEDLSGGLRGSYNEQFF | TGCAGCGTTGAAGATCTTAGCGGCGGACTACGCGGGTCCTACAATGAGCAGTTCTTC | NA | TRBJ2-1 | TRBV29-1 | NA
CSVEDREKNSYEQYF | TGCAGCGTTGAAGATAGAGAAAAAAACTCCTACGAGCAGTACTTC | NA | TRBJ2-7 | TRBV29-1 | NA
CASRYRGTNEKLFF | TGTGCCAGCAGATACAGGGGGACTAATGAAAAACTGTTTTTT | TRBD1 | TRBJ1-4 | TRBV27 | once
CASSVELDRPNTGELFF | TGTGCCAGCAGCGTAGAATTGGACAGGCCGAACACCGGGGAGCTGTTTTTT | TRBD1 | TRBJ2-2 | TRBV9 | NA
CASPTANYNEQFF | TGTGCTTCTCCAACGGCGAACTACAATGAGCAGTTCTTC | NA | TRBJ2-1 | TRBV30 | NA
CASSNRDQGPREQFF | TGTGCCAGCAGTAACCGGGACCAAGGCCCGCGGGAGCAGTTCTTC | NA | TRBJ2-1 | TRBV28 | few
CAWSIGNNEQFF | TGTGCCTGGAGTATTGGTAACAATGAGCAGTTCTTC | NA | TRBJ2-1 | TRBV30 | NA
CASSQWSSGSNEQFF | TGCGCCAGCAGCCAATGGAGTAGCGGGAGCAATGAGCAGTTCTTC | TRBD2 | TRBJ2-1 | TRBV4-1 | NA
CASSQDQGQGWGYTF | TGCGCCAGCAGCCAAGATCAGGGACAGGGTTGGGGCTACACCTTC | TRBD1 | TRBJ1-2 | TRBV4-3 | NA
CASSQDWAGGYGYTF | TGTGCCAGCAGCCAAGATTGGGCAGGGGGCTATGGCTACACCTTC | TRBD1 | TRBJ1-2 | TRBV4-2 | NA
CASSLGLTYEQYF | TGTGCCAGCAGCTTAGGACTCACCTACGAGCAGTACTTC | NA | TRBJ2-7 | TRBV11-2 | NA
CASSLVSSGSSAYNEQFF | TGTGCCAGCAGCTTGGTGAGTAGCGGGAGTAGCGCCTACAATGAGCAGTTCTTC | TRBD2 | TRBJ2-1 | TRBV5-6 | NA
CASSLGQGTSYEQYF | TGCGCCAGCAGCCTGGGACAGGGAACCTCCTACGAGCAGTACTTC | TRBD1 | TRBJ2-7 | TRBV4-1 | few
CASSPSGLAGSGELFF | TGTGCCAGCAGTCCCTCAGGACTAGCGGGTTCCGGGGAGCTGTTTTTT | TRBD2 | TRBJ2-2 | TRBV28 | NA
CASSPSGGTKSQHF | TGCGCCAGCAGCCCCTCGGGGGGTACGAAGTCCCAGCATTTT | NA | TRBJ1-5 | TRBV4-1 | few